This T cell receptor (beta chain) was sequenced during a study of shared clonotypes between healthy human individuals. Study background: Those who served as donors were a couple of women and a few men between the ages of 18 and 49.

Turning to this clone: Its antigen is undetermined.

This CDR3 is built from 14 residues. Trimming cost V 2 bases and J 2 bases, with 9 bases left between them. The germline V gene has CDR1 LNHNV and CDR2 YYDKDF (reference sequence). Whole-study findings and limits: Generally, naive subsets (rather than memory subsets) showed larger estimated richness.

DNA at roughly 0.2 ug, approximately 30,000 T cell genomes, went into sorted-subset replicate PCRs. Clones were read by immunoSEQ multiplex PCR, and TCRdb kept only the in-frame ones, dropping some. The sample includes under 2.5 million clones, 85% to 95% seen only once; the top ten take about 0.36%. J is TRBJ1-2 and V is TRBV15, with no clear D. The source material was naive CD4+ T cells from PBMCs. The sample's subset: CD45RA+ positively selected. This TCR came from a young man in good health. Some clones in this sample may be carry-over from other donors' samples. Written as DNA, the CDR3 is TGTGCCACCAGCAGACCCCCAGCCAACTATGGCTACACCTTC. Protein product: CATSRPPANYGYTF.